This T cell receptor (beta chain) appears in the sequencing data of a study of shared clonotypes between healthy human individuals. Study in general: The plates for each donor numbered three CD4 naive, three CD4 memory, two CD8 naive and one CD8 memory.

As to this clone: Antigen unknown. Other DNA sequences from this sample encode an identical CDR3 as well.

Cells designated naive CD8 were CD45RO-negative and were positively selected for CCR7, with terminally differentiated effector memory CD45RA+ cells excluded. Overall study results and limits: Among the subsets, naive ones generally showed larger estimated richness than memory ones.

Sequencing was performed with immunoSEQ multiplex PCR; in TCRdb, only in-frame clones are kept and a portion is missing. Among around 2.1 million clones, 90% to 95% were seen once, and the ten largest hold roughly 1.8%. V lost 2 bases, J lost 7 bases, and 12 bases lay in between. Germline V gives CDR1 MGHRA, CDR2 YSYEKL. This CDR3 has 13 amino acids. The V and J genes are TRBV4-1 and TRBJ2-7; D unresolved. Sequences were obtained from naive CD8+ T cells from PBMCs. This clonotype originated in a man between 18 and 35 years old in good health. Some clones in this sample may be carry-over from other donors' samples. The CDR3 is CASSQRSSYEQYF. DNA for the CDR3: TGCGCCAGCAGCCAAAGGTCGAGTTATGAGCAGTACTTC.